Sequencing of this T cell receptor beta chain was carried out in a study of yellow fever vaccine responses in identical twins. General study results and limits: A vaccine T cell response that seemed partly convergent and partly personalized was reported in twins.

Each CDR3 protein gets one entry after TCRdb re-called the RT-PCR reads with MiXCR. The sample consists of under 4,000 distinct CDR3 sequences, under 90% of them appearing once. With regard to this clonotype: Its target is not known.

The CDR3 consists of 12 residues. Germline lookup yields CDR1 DFQATT and CDR2 SNEGSKA (reference sequence). The clonotype comes from a woman younger than 35 who received the yellow fever vaccine. The sample was T cells from blood (PBMCs), unsorted or a sorted subset (not recorded which), taken before or after yellow fever vaccination (not recorded which). This chain uses TRBV20-1 with TRBJ2-7, with D maybe TRBD1 (6 bases). The CDR3 protein is CGAGTKTYEQYF. As DNA, the CDR3 is TGCGGCGCCGGGACAAAGACCTACGAGCAGTACTTC.